A selection of T cell receptor beta chains follows, all from one sample in a study of blood T cell repertoires in COVID-19. The protocol was immunoSEQ multiplex PCR, while the TCRdb copy is restricted to in-frame clones and leaves out a portion. The sample lists 35,000 to 40,000 clones; 87% were seen once. The specimen sequenced was peripheral blood. Receptor source: a human donor in a cohort sampled during active COVID-19. CDR3s include the opening cysteine and the closing phenylalanine or tryptophan. A D gene is named only where the DNA matches it firmly. Not every row has a clone size; where given, it reads once, few, many or a size class.

d_call: NA; v_call: TRBV19; j_call: TRBJ1-1; clone_size: NA; cdr3_aa: CASSIRGWTEAFF; cdr3_nt: TGTGCCAGTAGTATCAGGGGTTGGACTGAAGCTTTCTTT
d_call: TRBD1; v_call: TRBV18; j_call: TRBJ2-1; clone_size: NA; cdr3_aa: CASSPTGTGTLHEQFF; cdr3_nt: TGTGCCAGCTCACCAACCGGGACAGGGACTCTCCATGAGCAGTTCTTC
d_call: NA; v_call: TRBV30; j_call: TRBJ1-1; clone_size: NA; cdr3_aa: CAWSNRVKNTEAFF; cdr3_nt: TGTGCCTGGAGTAACAGGGTAAAGAACACTGAAGCTTTCTTT
d_call: TRBD1; v_call: TRBV27; j_call: TRBJ2-1; clone_size: NA; cdr3_aa: CASSLGQPTFNEQFF; cdr3_nt: TGTGCCAGCAGTTTGGGACAGCCAACGTTTAATGAGCAGTTCTTC
d_call: NA; v_call: TRBV7-2; j_call: TRBJ2-3; clone_size: once; cdr3_aa: CASSRGRDTQYF; cdr3_nt: TGTGCCAGCAGCCGAGGGAGAGATACGCAGTATTTT
d_call: TRBD1; v_call: TRBV5-1; j_call: TRBJ2-5; clone_size: NA; cdr3_aa: CASSLQGAGETQYF; cdr3_nt: TGCGCCAGCAGCTTGCAGGGGGCGGGGGAGACCCAGTACTTC
d_call: NA; v_call: TRBV3-1/TRBV3-2; j_call: TRBJ2-7; clone_size: once; cdr3_aa: CASSPTGTLNSDEQYF; cdr3_nt: TGTGCCAGCAGCCCGACAGGAACCCTAAATTCCGACGAGCAGTACTTC
d_call: NA; v_call: TRBV24-1; j_call: TRBJ2-3; clone_size: NA; cdr3_aa: CATSDLAEARGDTQYF; cdr3_nt: TGTGCCACCAGTGATTTGGCGGAAGCTCGTGGGGATACGCAGTATTTT
d_call: NA; v_call: TRBV28; j_call: TRBJ1-1; clone_size: NA; cdr3_aa: CASSILKETEAFF; cdr3_nt: TGTGCCAGCAGCATACTAAAGGAGACTGAAGCTTTCTTT
d_call: NA; v_call: TRBV24-1; j_call: TRBJ2-3; clone_size: NA; cdr3_aa: CATSQGGATDTQYF; cdr3_nt: TGTGCCACCAGTCAAGGCGGGGCGACAGATACGCAGTATTTT
d_call: TRBD2; v_call: TRBV5-4; j_call: TRBJ2-3; clone_size: NA; cdr3_aa: CASSFLGGAEADTQYF; cdr3_nt: TGTGCCAGCAGCTTCCTCGGGGGGGCGGAGGCAGATACGCAGTATTTT
d_call: NA; v_call: TRBV7-6; j_call: TRBJ1-2; clone_size: NA; cdr3_aa: CASSQGSGEAFYGYTF; cdr3_nt: TGTGCCAGCAGCCAAGGGTCGGGGGAGGCATTCTATGGCTACACCTTC
d_call: NA; v_call: TRBV13; j_call: TRBJ2-1; clone_size: few; cdr3_aa: CASSDDPGGYNEQFF; cdr3_nt: TGTGCCAGCAGCGACGACCCCGGGGGTTACAATGAGCAGTTCTTC
d_call: NA; v_call: TRBV7-9; j_call: TRBJ1-1; clone_size: NA; cdr3_aa: CASSQNQGTEAFF; cdr3_nt: TGTGCCAGCAGCCAAAATCAGGGTACTGAAGCTTTCTTT
d_call: TRBD1; v_call: TRBV27; j_call: TRBJ1-1; clone_size: NA; cdr3_aa: CASRDSYTEAFF; cdr3_nt: TGTGCCAGCCGGGACAGTTACACTGAAGCTTTCTTT
d_call: NA; v_call: TRBV2; j_call: TRBJ2-5; clone_size: NA; cdr3_aa: CASTGMLGLQETQYF; cdr3_nt: TGTGCCAGCACAGGTATGCTCGGACTCCAAGAGACCCAGTACTTC
d_call: TRBD1; v_call: TRBV28; j_call: TRBJ1-5; clone_size: NA; cdr3_aa: CASSGTVYQPQHF; cdr3_nt: TGTGCCAGCAGTGGGACAGTTTATCAGCCCCAGCATTTT
d_call: NA; v_call: TRBV9; j_call: TRBJ2-1; clone_size: NA; cdr3_aa: CASSVGGWGLEGQFF; cdr3_nt: TGTGCCAGCAGCGTAGGAGGGTGGGGGCTCGAGGGGCAGTTCTTC
d_call: NA; v_call: TRBV21-1; j_call: TRBJ2-7; clone_size: few; cdr3_aa: CASKSTGVREQYF; cdr3_nt: TGTGCCAGCAAGTCCACAGGTGTTCGGGAGCAGTACTTC
d_call: NA; v_call: TRBV4-2; j_call: TRBJ2-7; clone_size: NA; cdr3_aa: CASSQGGSYEQYF; cdr3_nt: TGTGCCAGCAGCCAAGGGGGCAGCTACGAGCAGTACTTC
d_call: NA; v_call: TRBV30; j_call: TRBJ1-4; clone_size: NA; cdr3_aa: CAWSRRGHPNEKLFF; cdr3_nt: TGTGCCTGGTCCCGTCGGGGACACCCTAATGAAAAACTGTTTTTT
d_call: NA; v_call: TRBV19; j_call: TRBJ1-5; clone_size: NA; cdr3_aa: CASSQGVQPQHF; cdr3_nt: TGTGCCAGTAGTCAGGGTGTCCAGCCCCAGCATTTT
d_call: TRBD1; v_call: TRBV11-1; j_call: TRBJ2-7; clone_size: NA; cdr3_aa: CASSLNQGAYEQYF; cdr3_nt: TGTGCCAGCAGCTTAAACCAGGGGGCCTACGAGCAGTACTTC
d_call: TRBD1; v_call: TRBV27; j_call: TRBJ1-2; clone_size: once; cdr3_aa: CASSSRTGNNYGYTF; cdr3_nt: TGTGCCAGCAGTTCCAGGACAGGGAACAACTATGGCTACACCTTC
d_call: NA; v_call: TRBV6-5; j_call: TRBJ1-1; clone_size: NA; cdr3_aa: CASSASTGNTEAFF; cdr3_nt: TGTGCCAGCAGCGCATCGACGGGTAACACTGAAGCTTTCTTT
d_call: NA; v_call: TRBV6-6; j_call: TRBJ2-7; clone_size: NA; cdr3_aa: CASSPTDKKSYEQYF; cdr3_nt: TGTGCCAGCAGTCCCACAGATAAGAAATCCTACGAGCAGTACTTC
d_call: NA; v_call: TRBV7-9; j_call: TRBJ1-3; clone_size: NA; cdr3_aa: CASSFLRSGVTGNTIYF; cdr3_nt: TGTGCCAGCAGCTTTCTGCGGTCGGGGGTAACTGGAAACACCATATATTTT
d_call: NA; v_call: TRBV4-1; j_call: TRBJ1-4; clone_size: NA; cdr3_aa: CASSQVLVEKLFF; cdr3_nt: TGCGCCAGCAGCCAAGTATTAGTCGAAAAACTGTTTTTT
d_call: NA; v_call: TRBV12-3/TRBV12-4; j_call: TRBJ1-1; clone_size: NA; cdr3_aa: CASSLGYTEAFF; cdr3_nt: TGTGCCAGCAGTTTGGGCTACACTGAAGCTTTCTTT
d_call: TRBD2; v_call: TRBV7-9; j_call: TRBJ2-1; clone_size: NA; cdr3_aa: CASVRGRKNEQFF; cdr3_nt: TGTGCCAGCGTTCGCGGGAGAAAGAATGAGCAGTTCTTC
d_call: TRBD1; v_call: TRBV28; j_call: TRBJ1-2; clone_size: NA; cdr3_aa: CASKTGVRGYGYTF; cdr3_nt: TGTGCCAGCAAGACAGGGGTCCGGGGCTATGGCTACACCTTC
d_call: TRBD1; v_call: TRBV3-1/TRBV3-2; j_call: TRBJ1-1; clone_size: NA; cdr3_aa: CASRMRDRNTEAFF; cdr3_nt: TGTGCCAGCAGGATGAGGGACAGAAACACTGAAGCTTTCTTT
d_call: NA; v_call: TRBV3-1/TRBV3-2; j_call: TRBJ1-4; clone_size: NA; cdr3_aa: CASSLDSHNEKLFF; cdr3_nt: TGTGCCAGCAGCCTGGATAGCCATAATGAAAAACTGTTTTTT
d_call: TRBD2; v_call: TRBV4-2; j_call: TRBJ2-3; clone_size: NA; cdr3_aa: CASRTSGVSTDTQYF; cdr3_nt: TGTGCCAGCAGGACTAGCGGGGTCAGCACAGATACGCAGTATTTT
d_call: TRBD2; v_call: TRBV7-2; j_call: TRBJ2-7; clone_size: NA; cdr3_aa: CASSLVPAGGPGDEQYF; cdr3_nt: TGTGCCAGCAGCTTAGTTCCAGCGGGAGGGCCAGGCGACGAGCAGTACTTC
d_call: TRBD1; v_call: TRBV3-1/TRBV3-2; j_call: TRBJ1-2; clone_size: NA; cdr3_aa: CASSYRGDYTF; cdr3_nt: TGTGCCAGCAGCTACAGGGGGGACTACACCTTC
d_call: TRBD1; v_call: TRBV10-1; j_call: TRBJ2-7; clone_size: once; cdr3_aa: CASSGTGTGMGEQYF; cdr3_nt: TGCGCCAGCAGCGGGACCGGGACAGGGATGGGCGAGCAGTACTTC
d_call: NA; v_call: TRBV27; j_call: TRBJ1-6; clone_size: NA; cdr3_aa: CASSYRDSPLHF; cdr3_nt: TGTGCCAGCAGTTACAGGGATTCACCCCTCCACTTT
d_call: NA; v_call: TRBV3-1/TRBV3-2; j_call: TRBJ2-4; clone_size: NA; cdr3_aa: CASSHELLHSTNIQYF; cdr3_nt: TGTGCCAGCAGCCACGAATTACTCCATTCTACGAACATTCAGTACTTC
d_call: TRBD1; v_call: TRBV27; j_call: TRBJ1-5; clone_size: NA; cdr3_aa: CASSSTGGNQPQHF; cdr3_nt: TGTGCCAGCAGTTCAACAGGGGGCAATCAGCCCCAGCATTTT
d_call: TRBD2; v_call: TRBV7-9; j_call: TRBJ2-7; clone_size: NA; cdr3_aa: CASSPGTSGRGDRNEQYF; cdr3_nt: TGTGCCAGCAGTCCCGGGACTAGCGGGAGGGGGGACCGAAACGAGCAGTACTTC
d_call: NA; v_call: TRBV24-1; j_call: TRBJ2-7; clone_size: NA; cdr3_aa: CATSDQRRASEQYF; cdr3_nt: TGTGCCACCAGTGATCAAAGGAGGGCTTCCGAGCAGTACTTC
d_call: TRBD1; v_call: TRBV19; j_call: TRBJ2-2; clone_size: once; cdr3_aa: CASSILTPQGAEELFF; cdr3_nt: TGTGCCAGTAGTATATTAACCCCACAGGGGGCCGAGGAGCTGTTTTTT
d_call: NA; v_call: TRBV4-3; j_call: TRBJ1-4; clone_size: NA; cdr3_aa: CASSPLGQSGYEKLFF; cdr3_nt: TGCGCCAGCAGCCCTCTCGGACAGAGCGGTTATGAAAAACTGTTTTTT
d_call: TRBD1; v_call: TRBV7-9; j_call: TRBJ1-5; clone_size: once; cdr3_aa: CASSLVGQGSNQPQHF; cdr3_nt: TGTGCCAGCAGCTTAGTGGGACAGGGGAGCAATCAGCCCCAGCATTTT
d_call: TRBD1; v_call: TRBV11-2; j_call: TRBJ2-3; clone_size: NA; cdr3_aa: CASSRHGTGRETDTQYF; cdr3_nt: TGTGCCAGCAGCAGGCACGGGACAGGGAGAGAGACAGATACGCAGTATTTT
d_call: NA; v_call: TRBV13; j_call: TRBJ2-7; clone_size: once; cdr3_aa: CASSLSYEQYF; cdr3_nt: TGTGCCAGCAGCCTCTCCTACGAGCAGTACTTC
d_call: NA; v_call: TRBV6-6; j_call: TRBJ1-1; clone_size: NA; cdr3_aa: CASSPGTRISNTEAFF; cdr3_nt: TGTGCCAGCAGTCCCGGGACACGGATTTCTAACACTGAAGCTTTCTTT
d_call: NA; v_call: TRBV7-2; j_call: TRBJ1-1; clone_size: NA; cdr3_aa: CASSPGGVNTEAFF; cdr3_nt: TGTGCCAGCAGTCCCGGGGGGGTGAACACTGAAGCTTTCTTT
d_call: TRBD1; v_call: TRBV6-5; j_call: TRBJ2-7; clone_size: NA; cdr3_aa: CASSTRTGTYEQYF; cdr3_nt: TGTGCCAGCAGTACCCGGACAGGGACCTACGAGCAGTACTTC
d_call: TRBD2; v_call: TRBV27; j_call: TRBJ2-7; clone_size: NA; cdr3_aa: CASSFASGGYEQYF; cdr3_nt: TGTGCCAGCAGTTTTGCTAGCGGGGGATACGAGCAGTACTTC
d_call: NA; v_call: TRBV20-1; j_call: TRBJ1-5; clone_size: NA; cdr3_aa: CSASKPFQPQHF; cdr3_nt: TGCAGTGCTAGTAAGCCTTTTCAGCCCCAGCATTTT
d_call: NA; v_call: TRBV5-5; j_call: TRBJ2-1; clone_size: NA; cdr3_aa: CASSFYVSDEQFF; cdr3_nt: TGTGCCAGCAGCTTTTATGTCAGCGATGAGCAGTTCTTC
d_call: NA; v_call: TRBV27; j_call: TRBJ2-3; clone_size: NA; cdr3_aa: CASSSWGGAGGTDTQYF; cdr3_nt: TGTGCCAGCAGTTCGTGGGGAGGGGCAGGGGGCACAGATACGCAGTATTTT
d_call: TRBD2; v_call: TRBV3-1/TRBV3-2; j_call: TRBJ2-5; clone_size: NA; cdr3_aa: CASSQEVRTSAIQETQYF; cdr3_nt: TGTGCCAGCAGCCAAGAAGTTAGGACTAGCGCAATACAAGAGACCCAGTACTTC
d_call: TRBD2; v_call: TRBV7-2; j_call: TRBJ2-2; clone_size: NA; cdr3_aa: CASSFLLAGGNTGELFF; cdr3_nt: TGTGCCAGCAGCTTCCTCTTAGCGGGGGGGAACACCGGGGAGCTGTTTTTT
d_call: TRBD1; v_call: TRBV7-9; j_call: TRBJ1-1; clone_size: NA; cdr3_aa: CASSSTGVSGTEAFF; cdr3_nt: TGTGCCAGCAGCTCGACAGGGGTTTCTGGAACTGAAGCTTTCTTT
d_call: TRBD2; v_call: TRBV27; j_call: TRBJ2-2; clone_size: NA; cdr3_aa: CASSQGTSGRANTGELFF; cdr3_nt: TGTGCCAGCAGTCAAGGGACTAGCGGGAGGGCCAACACCGGGGAGCTGTTTTTT
d_call: NA; v_call: TRBV5-6; j_call: TRBJ2-1; clone_size: NA; cdr3_aa: CASSLGGDPGNNEQFF; cdr3_nt: TGTGCCAGCAGCTTGGGGGGGGACCCAGGCAACAATGAGCAGTTCTTC
d_call: NA; v_call: TRBV28; j_call: TRBJ2-1; clone_size: NA; cdr3_aa: CASTNRANEQFF; cdr3_nt: TGTGCCAGCACTAACAGGGCCAATGAGCAGTTCTTC